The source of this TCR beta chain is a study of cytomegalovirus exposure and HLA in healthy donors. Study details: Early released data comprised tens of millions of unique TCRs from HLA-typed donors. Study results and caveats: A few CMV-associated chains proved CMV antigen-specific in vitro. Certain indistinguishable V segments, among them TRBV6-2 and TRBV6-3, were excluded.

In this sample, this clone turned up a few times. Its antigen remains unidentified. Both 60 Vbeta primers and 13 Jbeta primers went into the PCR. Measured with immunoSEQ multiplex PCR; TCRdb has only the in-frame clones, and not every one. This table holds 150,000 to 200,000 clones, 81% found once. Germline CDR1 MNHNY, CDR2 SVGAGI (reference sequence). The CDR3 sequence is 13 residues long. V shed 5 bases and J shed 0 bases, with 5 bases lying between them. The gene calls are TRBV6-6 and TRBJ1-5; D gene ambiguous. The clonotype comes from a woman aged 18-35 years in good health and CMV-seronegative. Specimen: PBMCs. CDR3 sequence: CASSLNSNQPQHF. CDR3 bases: TGTGCCAGCAGTCTTAATAGCAATCAGCCCCAGCATTTT.